This T cell receptor beta chain was recovered during a study of monozygotic twins with inflammatory bowel disease. With the 5' RACE reads reprocessed, TCRdb shows one record per CDR3 protein and no DNA. This listing includes around 100,000 distinct CDR3 sequences. The germline V gene encodes CDR1 WSHSY and CDR2 SAAADI. The CDR3 length is 14 residues. V is TRBV10-2 and J is TRBJ1-2; lacking DNA, the TRBD1 call made by TCRdb goes unchecked. The sequencing sample was made of blood. The TCR was taken from a human donor with ulcerative colitis or Crohn's disease, or a healthy co-twin of an affected twin (not recorded which). CDR3: CASSNLGTDYGYTF.